This record covers a single T cell receptor (beta chain). This sample is part of a study of shared clonotypes between healthy human individuals. About the research overall: In total, the donors were a couple of women and a few men aged 18 to 49. Each donor contributed plates that comprised three CD4 naive, three CD4 memory, two CD8 naive and one CD8 memory.

The V gene end was trimmed by 3 bases and the J gene end by 5 bases; junction bases not matched to a gene: 8. Germline CDR1 is MDHEN and CDR2 is SYDVKM. The CDR3 has 15 amino acids. Authors' analysis steps: With immunoSEQ giving junction-only sequences and no quality scores, filtering differed. Measured with immunoSEQ multiplex PCR; TCRdb has only the in-frame clones, and not every one. Clonal size and the V and J genes are those of that table, whereas D and trimming came from the DNA. The top ten clones hold approximately 0.41% of a sample with about 2.3 million clones, about nine tenths of them seen once.

This sequence was found in a man between 18 and 35 years old in good health. Some clones in this sample may be carry-over from other donors' samples. Sequencing was done on a sample of naive CD4+ T cells from PBMCs. Subset denoted: CD45RA+ positively selected. The chain has TRBV28 and TRBJ1-1; TRBD1 matches at 8 bases. CDR3 DNA: TGTGCCAGCAGTTTCTCCAGGGGGCTGAGGACTGAAGCTTTCTTT. Its translation: CASSFSRGLRTEAFF.